This T cell receptor (beta chain) was identified in a study of Tregs in tolerant kidney transplant recipients. Study outcomes and limitations: The small number of patients limits these findings pending further validation.

The V gene lost 2 bases and the J gene lost 4 bases, with 14 bases spanning the gap. Germline lookup yields CDR1 MNHEY and CDR2 SMNVEV (reference sequence). The CDR3 contains 15 residues. Libraries were prepared by immunoSEQ multiplex PCR; TCRdb keeps only in-frame clonotypes and omits some of them. The data hold 200,000 to 300,000 clones, with 80% to 85% observed a single time. As regards this clone: Its matching antigen is unknown.

The genes are TRBV27 and TRBJ1-2, with no clear D. This TCR was recovered from a human donor in good health. The sample taken for sequencing was CD4+ T cells from blood. This chain's CDR3 is CASSLMDGISYGYTF. DNA of the CDR3: TGTGCCAGCAGTTTAATGGACGGTATTAGCTATGGCTACACCTTC.